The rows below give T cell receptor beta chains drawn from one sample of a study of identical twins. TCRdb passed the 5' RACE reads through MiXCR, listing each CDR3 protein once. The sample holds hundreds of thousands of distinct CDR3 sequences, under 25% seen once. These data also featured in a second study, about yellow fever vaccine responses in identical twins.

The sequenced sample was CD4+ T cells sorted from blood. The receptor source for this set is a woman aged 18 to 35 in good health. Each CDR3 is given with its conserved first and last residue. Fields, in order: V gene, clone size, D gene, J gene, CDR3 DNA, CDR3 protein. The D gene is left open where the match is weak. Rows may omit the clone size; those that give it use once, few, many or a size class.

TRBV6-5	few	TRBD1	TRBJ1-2	TGTGCCAGCAGTTACTCAGGGACAGGGAACTATGGCTACACCTTC	CASSYSGTGNYGYTF
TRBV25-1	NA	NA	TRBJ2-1	TGTGCCAGCAGTGAAGTGAAGGGCACCTACAATGAGCAGTTCTTC	CASSEVKGTYNEQFF
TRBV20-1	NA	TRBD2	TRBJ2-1	TGCAGTGCTAGAGATCGGGCGGGGGGGTACAATGAGCAGTTCTTC	CSARDRAGGYNEQFF
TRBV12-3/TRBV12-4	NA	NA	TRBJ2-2	TGTGCCAGCAGAACCGGGATATCACAAACCGGGGAGCTGTTTTTT	CASRTGISQTGELFF
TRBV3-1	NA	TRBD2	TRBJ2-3	TGTGCCAGCAGCCACCCCCGCGGCGGGAGTAGAACAGATACGCAGTATTTT	CASSHPRGGSRTDTQYF
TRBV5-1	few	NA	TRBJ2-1	TGCGCCAGCAGCTTGGCTGGACAAGCGACTACCTACAATGAGCAGTTCTTC	CASSLAGQATTYNEQFF
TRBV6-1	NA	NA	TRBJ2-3	TGTGCCATCCGTGCAGGAGGCACAGATACGCAGTATTTT	CAIRAGGTDTQYF
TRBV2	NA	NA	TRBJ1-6	TGTGCCAGCAGTGAGGCTAATTCACCCCTCCACTTT	CASSEANSPLHF
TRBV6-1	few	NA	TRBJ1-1	TGTGCCAGCAGTGAGCCTGGGACGGGGAACACTGAAGCTTTCTTT	CASSEPGTGNTEAFF
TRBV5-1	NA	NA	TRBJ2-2	TGCGCCAGCAGCGTGCAGTACACCGGGGAGCTGTTTTTT	CASSVQYTGELFF
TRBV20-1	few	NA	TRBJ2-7	TGCAGTGCTGAGAGATTCCGGCCGGGGACCTACGAGCAGTACTTC	CSAERFRPGTYEQYF
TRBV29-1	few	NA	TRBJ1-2	TGCAGCGCCCAGGACAGAGCCTGGGGCTACACCTTC	CSAQDRAWGYTF
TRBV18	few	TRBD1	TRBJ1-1	TGTGCCAGCTCACCCCGGGACAGGGGGCGGGGGACTGAAGCTTTCTTT	CASSPRDRGRGTEAFF
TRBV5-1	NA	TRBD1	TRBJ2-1	TGCGCCAGCAGCTCGGGACAGGTGTCCTACAATGAGCAGTTCTTC	CASSSGQVSYNEQFF
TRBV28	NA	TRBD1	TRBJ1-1	TGTGCCAGCAGAGCGGACAGGAGAAACACTGAAGCTTTCTTT	CASRADRRNTEAFF
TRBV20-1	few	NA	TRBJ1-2	TGCAGTGCCCGAGGGGAGGGCTACACCTTC	CSARGEGYTF
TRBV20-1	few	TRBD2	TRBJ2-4	TGCAGTGCTAATACGCTAGCGGGGAAAAACATTCAGTACTTC	CSANTLAGKNIQYF
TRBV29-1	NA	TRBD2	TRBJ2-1	TGCAGCGTTCCAGCGGGAGCCTACAATGAGCAGTTCTTC	CSVPAGAYNEQFF
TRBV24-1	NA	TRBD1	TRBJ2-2	TGTGCCACCAGTGGGACTTGGGGACAGGAGAACACCGGGGAGCTGTTTTTT	CATSGTWGQENTGELFF
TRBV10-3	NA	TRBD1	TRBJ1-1	TGTGCCATCAGTCGGACAGGATCAGAAGCTTTCTTT	CAISRTGSEAFF
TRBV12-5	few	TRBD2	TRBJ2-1	TGTGCTAGTGGTTCGGGACTAGCGGGAGGAGGGACCTACAATGAGCAGTTCTTC	CASGSGLAGGGTYNEQFF
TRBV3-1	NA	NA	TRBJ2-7	TGTGCCAGCAGCCTCGACCTAGTAGGCGGGTCCTACGAGCAGTACTTC	CASSLDLVGGSYEQYF
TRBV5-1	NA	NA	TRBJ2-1	TGCGCCAGCAGCTCGGGACAAGCGTACAATGAGCAGTTCTTC	CASSSGQAYNEQFF
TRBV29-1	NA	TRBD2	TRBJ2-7	TGCAGCGTCTGGGGACTAGCGGGTCTGAGCTCCTACGAGCAGTACTTC	CSVWGLAGLSSYEQYF
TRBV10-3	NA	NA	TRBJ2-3	TGTGCCATCAGTGAGCGAGATACGCAGTATTTT	CAISERDTQYF
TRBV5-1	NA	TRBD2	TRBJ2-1	TGCGCCAGCAGCTTGGAGCGGGGTACGTCCAATGAGCAGTTCTTC	CASSLERGTSNEQFF
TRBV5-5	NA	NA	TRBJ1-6	TGTGCCAGCAGCTTGGAAAGGGATTCACCCCTCCACTTT	CASSLERDSPLHF
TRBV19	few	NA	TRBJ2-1	TGTGCGACTGGGGGACGTAGTGCGGACAATGAGCAGTTCTTC	CATGGRSADNEQFF
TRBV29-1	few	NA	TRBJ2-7	TGCAGCGTTGGAGGACACGGACCCTACTACGAGCAGTACTTC	CSVGGHGPYYEQYF
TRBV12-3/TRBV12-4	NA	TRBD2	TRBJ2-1	TGTGCCAGCAGGCCACCGGGACTAGCGGATTACAATGAGCAGTTCTTC	CASRPPGLADYNEQFF
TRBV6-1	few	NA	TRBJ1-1	TGTGCCAGCAGTACGGCCATGAACACTGAAGCTTTCTTT	CASSTAMNTEAFF
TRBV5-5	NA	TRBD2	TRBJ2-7	TGTGCCAGCAGCTTGTTACTAGCGGGAATCGAGCAGTACTTC	CASSLLLAGIEQYF
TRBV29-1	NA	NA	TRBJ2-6	TGCAGCGCCCTTTCGGGGGCCGGGGCCAACGTCCTGACTTTC	CSALSGAGANVLTF
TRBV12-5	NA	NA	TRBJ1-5	TGTGCTAGTGGTTCGCGGTTTGGTGGGCAGCCCCAGCATTTT	CASGSRFGGQPQHF
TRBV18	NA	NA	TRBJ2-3	TGTGCCAGCTCACCACTCGCCAAGGCATACTCAGATACGCAGTATTTT	CASSPLAKAYSDTQYF
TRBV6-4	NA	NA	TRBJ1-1	TGTGCCAGCAGTGACCCGGGACTCCACCTTGAAGCTTTCTTT	CASSDPGLHLEAFF
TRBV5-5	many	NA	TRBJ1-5	TGTGCCAGCAGCGAAGGAGGGAACAATCAGCCCCAGCATTTT	CASSEGGNNQPQHF